This passage covers 10 T cell receptor beta chains from one sample sequenced in a study of shared clonotypes between healthy human individuals. Measured with immunoSEQ multiplex PCR; TCRdb has only the in-frame clones, and not every one. This sample has fewer than 700,000 clones, with 70% to 80% found just once. Sequencing was carried out using PBMCs. The receptors derive from a woman in her thirties or forties in good health. Some clones in this sample may be carry-over from other donors' samples.

The rearrangement links TRBV18 to TRBJ1-3; 7 nucleotides line up with TRBD1. V gave up 2 bases and J gave up 0 bases; unmatched junction bases: 1. The CDR3 is 15 residues long. In germline, CDR1 is KGHSH, CDR2 LQKENI. The CDR3 is CASSPRQGSGNTIYF. In DNA form, the CDR3 reads TGTGCCAGCTCACCAAGACAGGGCTCTGGAAACACCATATATTTT.

The chain is built from TRBV7-8 and TRBJ1-2; 8 nucleotides align to TRBD1. Losses at the gene ends were 2 bases for V and 6 bases for J; bases not matched to a gene: 2. Germline V gene sequence: CDR1 SGHVS, CDR2 FQNEAQ. The CDR3 totals 13 residues. This CDR3 reads CASSLRTGNGYTF. CDR3 nucleotides: TGTGCCAGCAGCTTACGGACAGGGAATGGCTACACCTTC.

The chain carries TRBV9 and TRBJ2-7; possibly TRBD1 for D (5 bases). V was shortened by 3 bases and J by 3 bases, with 16 bases between the two germline ends. Per the germline V gene, CDR1 is SGDLS and CDR2 is YYNGEE. CDR3 length equals 15 residues. This chain's CDR3 is CASSGVGSGNYEQYF. The DNA of the CDR3 is TGTGCCAGCAGCGGGGTGGGGTCAGGGAACTACGAGCAGTACTTC.

This clone was observed many times. The chain employs TRBV7-9 and TRBJ2-7, with a weak D call TRBD2 (5 bases). Deletions cut 1 base from V and 6 bases from J, with 10 bases between. The CDR3 runs to 13 residues. CDR1 and CDR2 (germline): SEHNR, FQNEAQ (reference sequence). CDR3 in DNA: TGTGCCAGCAGCTTAGTTGCTAGCCCCGAGCAGTACTTC. The encoded protein is CASSLVASPEQYF.

The CDR3 region has the DNA TGCAGCGTCGCCCCGGCGGGACCCCTTGGCGATGAGCAGTTCTTC. Translation: CSVAPAGPLGDEQFF. V is TRBV29-1 and J is TRBJ2-1; weak D call: TRBD2 (6 bases). With 6 bases removed from V and 8 bases from J, the gap between germline ends came to 23 bases. The length of the CDR3 is 15 residues. Germline V gene lookup returns CDR1 SQVTM and CDR2 ANQGSEA.

The rearrangement joins TRBV27 to TRBJ2-6; D remains unclear. Deletions cut 0 bases from V and 0 bases from J, with 0 bases between. The germline V gene has CDR1 MNHEY and CDR2 SMNVEV (reference sequence). The CDR3 covers 14 residues. In DNA form, the CDR3 reads TGTGCCAGCAGTTTATCCTCTGGGGCCAACGTCCTGACTTTC. Translating gives CASSLSSGANVLTF.

The chain carries TRBV7-9 and TRBJ2-5; a weak D match, TRBD1 (5 bases). CDR3 length equals 19 residues. In germline, CDR1 is SEHNR, CDR2 FQNEAQ (reference sequence). The V and J ends lost 0 bases and 4 bases respectively, with 24 bases between them. The CDR3 DNA follows: TGTGCCAGCAGCTTAGCTTCAGGGTGGGGCAGGGCGTCTTCAGAGACCCAGTACTTC. This encodes CASSLASGWGRASSETQYF.

The rearrangement links TRBV29-1 to TRBJ2-1; D is unclear. The length of the CDR3 is 15 residues. Trimming pared 2 bases from V and 4 bases from J, leaving 15 bases between. The V gene's germline CDR1 is SQVTM and CDR2 ANQGSEA. CDR3 region: CSVEPPGPVYNEQFF. The CDR3 nucleotides are TGCAGCGTTGAACCCCCTGGCCCCGTTTACAATGAGCAGTTCTTC.

The V and J genes are TRBV6-5 and TRBJ1-1; 10 bases fit TRBD1. The V and J ends lost 0 bases and 7 bases, in that order; junction bases with no gene match: 5. The germline CDR1 and CDR2 sequences are MNHEY and SVGAGI. There are 15 residues in the CDR3. The CDR3 nucleotides are TGTGCCAGCAGTTACTCCGGGACAGGGGAAATTGAAGCTTTCTTT. It codes for CASSYSGTGEIEAFF.

This clone was seen a few times. The chain employs TRBV6-4 and TRBJ2-3; 11 nucleotides align to TRBD2. Trimming took 6 bases from V and 4 from J; bases not matched to a gene: 3. There are 14 residues in the CDR3. Germline values: CDR1 MRHNA, CDR2 SNTAGT. The CDR3 DNA reads as TGTGCCAGCAGCTTAGCGGGAGGGGCAGATACGCAGTATTTT. Protein product: CASSLAGGADTQYF.